This TCR beta chain came from a study of shared clonotypes between healthy human individuals. General study points: Relative to their counterparts shared across all four donors, non-shared clonotypes exhibited diminished generation probabilities.

Produced via immunoSEQ multiplex PCR; TCRdb's table is partial and in-frame only. This sample carries approximately 2.4 million clones, almost 96% of them seen once, and the ten largest clones take roughly 0.13%. Worth noting for this clone: Its antigen is as yet unknown.

V was shortened by 5 bases and J by 4 bases, with 17 bases between the two germline ends. This CDR3 spans 15 amino acids. Germline CDR1 reads MDHEN; CDR2 reads SYDVKM. Sequencing was performed on naive CD4+ T cells sorted from blood. Subset denoted: CD45RA+ positively selected. The clonotype was recovered from a man aged 18 to 30 in good health. The chain joins TRBV28 to TRBJ1-1; weak D call: TRBD1 (6 bases). CDR3 region: CASSPAGRGATEAFF. The CDR3 coding sequence is TGTGCCAGCAGTCCGGCGGGGCGGGGGGCCACTGAAGCTTTCTTT.